This T cell receptor beta chain stems from a study of blood T cell repertoires in COVID-19. Per the germline V gene, CDR1 is SGDLS and CDR2 is YYNGEE. This CDR3 is 18 amino acids long. Trimming took 4 bases from V and 2 from J; bases not matched to a gene: 11. The assay was immunoSEQ multiplex PCR, and TCRdb's table has in-frame clones only and misses some. The profile covers hundreds of thousands of clones, with around 87% appearing a single time and 2.1% taken by the ten largest. Sequencing input: peripheral blood. The chain carries TRBV9 and TRBJ2-3; 12 bases are a match to TRBD2. This TCR was sampled from a woman aged 30 to 39 who had recovered from COVID-19. CDR3 sequence reads: CASSSMGGLAGITDTQYF. CDR3 nucleotide sequence: TGTGCCAGCAGCTCCATGGGGGGACTAGCGGGCATCACAGATACGCAGTATTTT.